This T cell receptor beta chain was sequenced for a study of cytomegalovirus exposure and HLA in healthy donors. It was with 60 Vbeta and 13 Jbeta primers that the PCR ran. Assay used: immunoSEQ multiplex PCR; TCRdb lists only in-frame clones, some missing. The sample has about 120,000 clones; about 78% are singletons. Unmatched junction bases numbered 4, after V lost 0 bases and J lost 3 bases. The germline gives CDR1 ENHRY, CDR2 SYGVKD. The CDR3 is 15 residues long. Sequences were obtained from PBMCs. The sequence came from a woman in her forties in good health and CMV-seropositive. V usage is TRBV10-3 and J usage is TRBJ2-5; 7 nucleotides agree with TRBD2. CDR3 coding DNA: TGTGCCATCAGTGAGTCGACTAGCCTAGAAGAGACCCAGTACTTC. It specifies CAISESTSLEETQYF.